A single sample gave rise to the 20 T cell receptor beta chains below, sequenced in a study of OX40 agonist ivuxolimab in advanced cancers. Libraries were prepared by immunoSEQ multiplex PCR; TCRdb keeps only in-frame clonotypes and omits some of them. Of some 76,000 clones in the sample, roughly 92% were seen once. The sequences come from CD4+ or CD8+ T cells sorted from blood, collected in a trial of the OX40 agonist ivuxolimab. These receptors were collected from an adult with an advanced solid tumor such as melanoma, head and neck, liver or kidney cancer.

J is TRBJ2-5 and V is TRBV21-1; TRBD1, the table's D call, lacks a check against the DNA. TRBV21-1 constitutes a pseudogene. The CDR3 runs 13 residues. The CDR3 DNA reads as TGTGCCAGCAGTGACAATCTACAAGAGACCCAGTACTTC. This gives the protein CASSDNLQETQYF.

The gene calls are TRBV9 and TRBJ2-7; 8 bases fit TRBD2. Germline V gene lookup returns CDR1 SGDLS and CDR2 YYNGEE. The V and J ends lost 4 bases and 5 bases, in that order; junction bases with no gene match: 14. This CDR3 is 16 amino acids long. In DNA, the CDR3 is TGTGCCAGCAGCCCCTACCCAACGGGAGGGCCCCACGAGCAGTACTTC. It codes for CASSPYPTGGPHEQYF.

This clone was recorded once. This chain joins TRBV4-3 and TRBJ2-3; weak D call: TRBD2 (6 bases). CDR3 length equals 14 residues. CDR1 is LGHNA, CDR2 YSLEER, per germline. Trimming shortened V by 0 bases and J by 4 bases, and 8 bases separated the two germline ends. CDR3 sequence: CASSQDLAADTQYF. The CDR3 DNA sequence: TGCGCCAGCAGCCAAGACTTAGCGGCAGATACGCAGTATTTT.

J is TRBJ2-3 and V is TRBV6-6, with 7 bases fitting TRBD1. In germline, CDR1 is MNHNY, CDR2 SVGAGI (reference sequence). CDR3 length: 16 amino acids. V was clipped by 4 bases and J by 2 bases; unmatched bases: 9. The CDR3 sequence: CASSLSLQGVTDTQYF. In DNA, the CDR3 is TGTGCCAGCAGTTTGAGTCTTCAGGGGGTCACAGATACGCAGTATTTT.

The chain employs TRBV5-6 and TRBJ2-1; TRBD1 matches 12 bases. The CDR3 is 16 residues long. V dropped 0 bases and J dropped 6; count of bases not matched to a gene: 4. CDR1 and CDR2 (germline): SGHDT, YYEEEE. The CDR3 DNA sequence: TGTGCCAGCAGCTTGGAAGGGACAGGGGGCTCCAATGAGCAGTTCTTC. As protein: CASSLEGTGGSNEQFF.

V and J are TRBV19 and TRBJ2-5; no reliable D call. Germline V gene data show CDR1 as LNHDA and CDR2 as SQIVND (reference sequence). V lost 3 bases and J lost 4, with 15 bases in between. The length of the CDR3 is 15 residues. CDR3 bases: TGTGCCAGTAGTATCCGTGACACCATACGAGAGACCCAGTACTTC. Encoded protein: CASSIRDTIRETQYF.

The chain combines TRBV4-1 with TRBJ2-2, with D possibly called TRBD1 or TRBD2 (5 bases each). Germline V lookup: CDR1 MGHRA, CDR2 YSYEKL. V lost 4 bases and J 4 bases, leaving 13 bases between the germline ends. The length of the CDR3 is 15 residues. CDR3 sequence (DNA): TGCGCCAGCAGCCCCATACCGGGGCCCACCGGGGAGCTGTTTTTT. Its protein product is CASSPIPGPTGELFF.

The rearrangement uses TRBV4-2 and TRBJ1-2, with unresolved D. Trimming took off 0 bases at V and 5 bases at J, with 10 bases between the two ends. This CDR3 is built from 14 residues. Germline V gene lookup returns CDR1 LGHNA and CDR2 YNFKEQ. The CDR3 region has the DNA TGTGCCAGCAGCCAAGAGGAGTCGGGGTATGGCTACACCTTC. Residues: CASSQEESGYGYTF.

The chain joins TRBV7-2 to TRBJ2-7; 11 bases line up with TRBD1. The CDR3 consists of 15 residues. Germline V gene lookup returns CDR1 SGHTA and CDR2 FQGNSA. The V and J ends lost 5 bases and 7 bases, in that order; junction bases with no gene match: 10. CDR3 region: CASSAGQGAPLEQYF. DNA for the CDR3: TGTGCCAGCAGCGCTGGACAGGGGGCGCCGCTAGAGCAGTACTTC.

V gene TRBV5-6 combines with J gene TRBJ1-6; D is unresolved. This CDR3 is built from 16 residues. V lost 4 bases, J lost 0 bases, and 11 bases lay in between. In germline, CDR1 is SGHDT, CDR2 YYEEEE. The CDR3 sequence: CASSLARSSYNSPLHF. CDR3 sequence (DNA): TGTGCCAGCAGCCTTGCCCGCAGCTCCTATAATTCACCCCTCCACTTT.

This rearrangement joins TRBV25-1 to TRBJ2-5; 7 bases are shared with TRBD1. CDR3 length equals 14 residues. Germline CDR1 and CDR2: MGHDK and SYGVNS. The ends lost 0 bases at V and 7 bases at J; junction bases unmatched: 5. The CDR3 reads CASSEYGTALTQYF. CDR3 in DNA: TGTGCCAGCAGTGAATATGGGACAGCATTGACCCAGTACTTC. The entire variable domain, with the rest obtained from reference TRBV25-1 and TRBJ2-5, is as follows: EADIYQTPRYLVIGTGKKITLECSQTMGHDKMYWYQQDPGMELHLIHYSYGVNSTEKGDLSSESTVSRIRTEHFPLTLESARPSHTSQYLCASSEYGTALTQYFGPGTRLLVL.

The rearrangement joins TRBV27 to TRBJ2-7; TRBD1 matches at 7 bases. The ends lost 6 bases at V and 4 bases at J; junction bases unmatched: 9. The CDR3 has 14 amino acids. Germline V gives CDR1 MNHEY, CDR2 SMNVEV (reference sequence). CDR3 in DNA: TGTGCCAGCAGCTTAAGGACAGGTGGATACGAGCAGTACTTC. This gives the protein CASSLRTGGYEQYF.

The CDR3 nucleotides read TGTGCCAGCAGTCGAGGACAGGGTGGGGCATATGGCTACACCTTC. Residues: CASSRGQGGAYGYTF. This chain links TRBV27 with TRBJ1-2; 8 bases agree with TRBD1. Trimming removed 5 bases from V and 5 bases from J; junction bases left unmatched: 10. This CDR3 comprises 15 residues. The germline V gene encodes CDR1 MNHEY and CDR2 SMNVEV (reference sequence).

The J gene is TRBJ1-6, the V gene TRBV13; D remains unclear. The CDR3 consists of 14 residues. Germline V gene lookup returns CDR1 PRHDT and CDR2 FYEKMQ (reference sequence). Trimming took 0 bases from V and 11 from J, leaving 11 bases between them. CDR3 DNA: TGTGCCAGCAGCTTAGGGGGCCTTGGGGCACCCCTCCACTTT. It specifies CASSLGGLGAPLHF.

The rearrangement joins TRBV5-8 to TRBJ2-2, with D uncertain. CDR3 length equals 12 residues. V was clipped by 1 base and J by 7 bases, with 5 bases between them. Germline CDR1 and CDR2: SGHTS and YDEGEE. The CDR3 region is CASSLSVGELFF. The CDR3 bases are TGTGCCAGCAGCTTGTCCGTCGGGGAGCTGTTTTTT.

This chain connects TRBV2 to TRBJ2-7, with D perhaps matching TRBD1 (5 bases). The CDR3 covers 15 residues. Looked up from germline, CDR1 is SNHLY and CDR2 is FYNNEI. Trimming pared 3 bases from V and 7 bases from J, leaving 19 bases between. CDR3 nucleotide sequence: TGTGCCAGCAGTGACGAGGAAAAAGGGGCTAAAGAGCAGTACTTC. Amino acid sequence: CASSDEEKGAKEQYF.

The rearrangement joins TRBV2 to TRBJ1-1; a weak D match, TRBD1 (5 bases). V was clipped by 3 bases and J by 1 base, with 6 bases between them. Germline assignment: CDR1 SNHLY and CDR2 FYNNEI. CDR3 length equals 13 residues. The CDR3 region is CASSDQGNTEAFF. The DNA for the CDR3 is TGTGCCAGCAGTGACCAGGGGAACACTGAAGCTTTCTTT.

This clone was detected only a few times. The V and J genes are TRBV5-6 and TRBJ1-1, with a tentative D call TRBD1 (5 bases). The CDR3 totals 12 residues. CDR1 is SGHDT and CDR2 is YYEEEE in the germline V gene. V was pared by 5 bases and J by 5 bases, with 10 bases between. The CDR3 nucleotides are TGTGCCAGCAGTCGAGGGGTTACTGAAGCTTTCTTT. Translation gives CASSRGVTEAFF.

The count of this clone is one. The chain couples TRBV27 to TRBJ2-7; D remains unclear. The V end lost 2 bases, the J end lost 2 bases, and 7 bases lay between the germline ends. The CDR3 consists of 13 residues. CDR1 and CDR2 from the germline V gene are MNHEY and SMNVEV (reference sequence). The CDR3 sequence: CASSLGRPYEQYF. The CDR3 coding sequence is TGTGCCAGCAGTTTAGGTAGGCCCTACGAGCAGTACTTC.

The V gene is TRBV27, the J gene TRBJ1-5, with D possibly TRBD1 on 5 matching bases. CDR3 length: 16 amino acids. Looked up from germline, CDR1 is MNHEY and CDR2 is SMNVEV (reference sequence). Trimming shortened V by 6 bases and J by 7 bases, and 22 bases separated the two germline ends. The CDR3 DNA is TGTGCCAGCAGCCCTCTTCCCGGGACGGCGGGCCAGCCCCAGCATTTT. Translating gives CASSPLPGTAGQPQHF.